Below are 10 T cell receptor beta chains sequenced from a single sample in a study of cytomegalovirus exposure and HLA in healthy donors. PCR used 60 Vbeta primers and 13 Jbeta primers. Profiling relied on immunoSEQ multiplex PCR, and the TCRdb table lists in-frame clones only, not all of them. The data show some 150,000 clones, around 82% seen once. The source material was PBMCs. Receptors originate from a woman aged 50 to 60 in good health and CMV-seropositive.

V is TRBV5-1 and J is TRBJ2-3; TRBD1 matches 7 bases. The V gene end was trimmed by 2 bases and the J gene end by 5 bases; junction bases not matched to a gene: 5. Germline V gene data show CDR1 as SGHRS and CDR2 as YFSETQ. The CDR3 extends over 14 amino acids. The CDR3 spells CASSLRQGEDTQYF. Here the CDR3 DNA reads TGCGCCAGCAGCTTAAGACAGGGTGAAGATACGCAGTATTTT.

This chain links TRBV11-2 with TRBJ1-6, with unresolved D. The V end was cut by 1 base, the J end by 6 bases, with 10 bases between. The CDR3 loop spans 15 amino acids. The V gene's germline CDR1 is SGHAT and CDR2 FQNNGV. The CDR3 loop reads CASSLGESPNSPLHF. In DNA form, the CDR3 reads TGTGCCAGCAGCTTAGGCGAAAGCCCTAATTCACCCCTCCACTTT.

This chain uses TRBV4-2 with TRBJ2-7; unclear D gene. CDR1 is LGHNA and CDR2 is YNFKEQ in the germline V gene. This CDR3 has 15 residues. Trimming removed 0 bases at V and 7 bases at J, with 16 bases between. The CDR3 region is CASSQDLNRFGEQYF. For the CDR3, the DNA is TGTGCCAGCAGCCAAGATCTTAACAGATTTGGGGAGCAGTACTTC.

V gene TRBV7-7 combines with J gene TRBJ2-2; TRBD2 is a possible D gene (6 bases). Trimming shortened V by 6 bases and J by 0 bases, and 14 bases separated the two germline ends. CDR1 and CDR2 (germline): SSHAT, FNYEAQ (reference sequence). This CDR3 is 16 amino acids long. The DNA of the CDR3 is TGTGCCAGCAGGTCGACGACGGGGGCGAACACCGGGGAGCTGTTTTTT. It translates to CASRSTTGANTGELFF.

This clone showed up just a few times. The chain links TRBV30 to TRBJ1-5; tentative D call: TRBD1 (5 bases). The CDR3 has 14 residues. Looked up from germline, CDR1 is GTSNPN and CDR2 is SVGIG (reference sequence). V was cut by 0 bases and J by 2 bases, with 8 bases left in between. In DNA, the CDR3 is TGTGCCTGGAGTGTCACAGGCCGCAATCAGCCCCAGCATTTT. Translating it yields CAWSVTGRNQPQHF.

The J gene is TRBJ1-4, the V gene TRBV20-1, with a weak D call TRBD1 (5 bases). CDR1 and CDR2 (germline): DFQATT, SNEGSKA (reference sequence). The CDR3 spans 11 residues. V gave up 5 bases and J gave up 9 bases, with 10 bases separating them. The CDR3 region is CSALGAKKLFF. In nucleotides, the CDR3 is TGCAGTGCTTTAGGGGCGAAAAAACTGTTTTTT.

The V and J genes are TRBV6-1 and TRBJ2-2, with D possibly TRBD1 on 6 matching bases. V lost 6 bases and J 6 bases, leaving 17 bases between the germline ends. CDR1 is MNHNS, CDR2 SASEGT, per germline. This CDR3 comprises 15 residues. CDR3 sequence reads: CASSVEARGAGELFF. CDR3 DNA: TGTGCCAGCAGCGTGGAAGCCAGGGGCGCCGGGGAGCTGTTTTTT.

The count of this clone is one. The chain uses TRBV6-1 and TRBJ2-1; D is ambiguous. Germline CDR1 and CDR2: MNHNS and SASEGT. V was shortened by 2 bases and J by 0 bases, with 5 bases between the two germline ends. The CDR3 totals 14 residues. The CDR3 DNA reads TGTGCCAGCAGTGAACTGAGCTCCTACAATGAGCAGTTCTTC. Protein product: CASSELSSYNEQFF.

The chain uses TRBV5-6 and TRBJ2-3; 12 nucleotides match TRBD1. The CDR3 has 16 residues. Germline V gives CDR1 SGHDT, CDR2 YYEEEE. V gave up 4 bases and J gave up 7 bases; unmatched junction bases: 10. In DNA form, the CDR3 reads TGTGCCAGCAGCGGGGCCGGGACAGGGGGCGAAAATACGCAGTATTTT. Protein sequence: CASSGAGTGGENTQYF.

This clone was counted only a few times. The V call is TRBV10-1, the J call TRBJ2-1, with 10 bases lining up with TRBD2. The CDR3 contains 16 residues. Germline V gene lookup returns CDR1 WNHNN and CDR2 SYGVQD (reference sequence). J gave up 2 bases and V 0 bases, and 1 base lay outside the gene matches. CDR3 DNA sequence: TGCGCCAGCAGTGAGTCTCTAGCGGGGGCCTACAATGAGCAGTTCTTC. Amino acid sequence: CASSESLAGAYNEQFF.